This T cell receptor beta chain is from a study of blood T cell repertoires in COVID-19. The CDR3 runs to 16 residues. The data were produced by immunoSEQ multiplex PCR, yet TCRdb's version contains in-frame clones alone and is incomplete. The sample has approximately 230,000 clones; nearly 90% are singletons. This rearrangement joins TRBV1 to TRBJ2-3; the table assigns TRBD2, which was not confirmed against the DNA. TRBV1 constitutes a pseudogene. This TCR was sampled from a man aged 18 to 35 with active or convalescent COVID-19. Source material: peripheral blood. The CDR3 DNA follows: TGCACCAGCAGCCAAGATCCCGGAGGGGCCCCAGATACGCAGTATTTT. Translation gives CTSSQDPGGAPDTQYF.